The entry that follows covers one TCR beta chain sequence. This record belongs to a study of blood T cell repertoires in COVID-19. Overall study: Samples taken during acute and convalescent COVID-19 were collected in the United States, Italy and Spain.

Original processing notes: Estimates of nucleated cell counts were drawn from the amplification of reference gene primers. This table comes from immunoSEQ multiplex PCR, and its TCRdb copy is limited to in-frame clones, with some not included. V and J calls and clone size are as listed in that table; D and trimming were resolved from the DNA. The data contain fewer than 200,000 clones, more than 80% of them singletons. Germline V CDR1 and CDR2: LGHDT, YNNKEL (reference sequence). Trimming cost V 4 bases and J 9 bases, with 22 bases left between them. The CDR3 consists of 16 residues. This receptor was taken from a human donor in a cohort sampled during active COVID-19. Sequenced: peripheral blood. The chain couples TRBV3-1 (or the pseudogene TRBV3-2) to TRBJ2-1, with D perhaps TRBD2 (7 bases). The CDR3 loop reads CASSPDPGGPPVEQFF. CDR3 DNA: TGTGCCAGCAGCCCGGACCCCGGGGGGCCACCGGTTGAGCAGTTCTTC.